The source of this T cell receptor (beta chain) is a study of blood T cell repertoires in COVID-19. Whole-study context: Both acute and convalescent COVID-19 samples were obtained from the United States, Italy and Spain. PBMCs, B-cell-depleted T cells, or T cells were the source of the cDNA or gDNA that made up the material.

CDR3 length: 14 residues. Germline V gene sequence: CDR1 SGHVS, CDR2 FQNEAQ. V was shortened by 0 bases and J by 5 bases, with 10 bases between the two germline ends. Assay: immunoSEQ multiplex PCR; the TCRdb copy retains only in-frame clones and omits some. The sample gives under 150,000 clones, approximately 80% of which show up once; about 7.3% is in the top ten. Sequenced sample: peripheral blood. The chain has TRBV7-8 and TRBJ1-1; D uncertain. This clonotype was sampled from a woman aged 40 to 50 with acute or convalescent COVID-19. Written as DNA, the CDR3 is TGTGCCAGCAGCTTAGCTTTATCGGGGACTGAAGCTTTCTTT. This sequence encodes CASSLALSGTEAFF.